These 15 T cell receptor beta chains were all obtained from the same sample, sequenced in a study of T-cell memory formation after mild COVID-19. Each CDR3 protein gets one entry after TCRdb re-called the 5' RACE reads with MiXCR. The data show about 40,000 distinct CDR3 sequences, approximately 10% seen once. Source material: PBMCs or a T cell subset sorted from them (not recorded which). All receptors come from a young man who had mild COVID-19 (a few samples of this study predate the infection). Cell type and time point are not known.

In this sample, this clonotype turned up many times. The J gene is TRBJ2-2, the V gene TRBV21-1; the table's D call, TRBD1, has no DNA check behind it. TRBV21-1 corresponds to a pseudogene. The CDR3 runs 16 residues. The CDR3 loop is CASSTRDRGATGELFF. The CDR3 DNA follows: TGTGCCAGCAGCACCAGGGACAGGGGGGCCACCGGGGAGCTGTTTTTT.

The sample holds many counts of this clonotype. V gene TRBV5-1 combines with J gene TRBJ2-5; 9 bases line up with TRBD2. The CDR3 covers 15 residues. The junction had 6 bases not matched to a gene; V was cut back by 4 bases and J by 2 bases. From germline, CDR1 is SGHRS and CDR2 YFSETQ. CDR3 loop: CASSRGTSKQETQYF. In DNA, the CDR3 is TGCGCCAGCAGCCGTGGGACTAGCAAACAAGAGACCCAGTACTTC.

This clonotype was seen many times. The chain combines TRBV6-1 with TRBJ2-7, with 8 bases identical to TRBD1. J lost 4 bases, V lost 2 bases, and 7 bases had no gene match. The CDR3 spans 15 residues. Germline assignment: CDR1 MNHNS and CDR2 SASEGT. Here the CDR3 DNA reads TGTGCCAGCAGTGAATATACAGGGGGGAATTACGAGCAGTACGTC. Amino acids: CASSEYTGGNYEQYV.

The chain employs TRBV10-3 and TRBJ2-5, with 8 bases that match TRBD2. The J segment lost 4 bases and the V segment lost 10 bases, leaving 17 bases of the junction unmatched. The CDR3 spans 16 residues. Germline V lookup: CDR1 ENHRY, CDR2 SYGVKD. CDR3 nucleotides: TGTGCCACCGTAGGTGGGGTAGCGGGAACCGGAGAGACCCAGTACTTC. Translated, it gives CATVGGVAGTGETQYF.

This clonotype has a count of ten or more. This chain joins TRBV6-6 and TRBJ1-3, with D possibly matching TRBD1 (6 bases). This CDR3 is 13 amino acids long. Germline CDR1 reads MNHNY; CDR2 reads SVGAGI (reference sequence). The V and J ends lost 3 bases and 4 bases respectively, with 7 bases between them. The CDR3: CASSYTGGNTIYF. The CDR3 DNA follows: TGTGCCAGCAGTTATACAGGGGGAAACACCATATATTTT.

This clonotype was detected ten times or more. The CDR3 DNA follows: TGCGCCAGCAGCCAAGTATTCCGACAGATTAATGAAAAACTGTTTTTT. Protein: CASSQVFRQINEKLFF. The chain carries TRBV4-1 and TRBJ1-4, with a possible D match to TRBD1 (5 bases). Germline V lookup: CDR1 MGHRA, CDR2 YSYEKL. The CDR3 runs to 16 residues. The V end lost 1 base, the J end lost 4 bases, and 13 bases lay between the germline ends.

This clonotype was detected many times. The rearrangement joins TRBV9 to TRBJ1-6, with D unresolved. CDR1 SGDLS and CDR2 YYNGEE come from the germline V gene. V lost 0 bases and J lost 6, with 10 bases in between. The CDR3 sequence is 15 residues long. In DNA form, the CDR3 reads TGTGCCAGCAGCGTAGTAGGAAACATTAATTCACCCCTCCACTTT. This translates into CASSVVGNINSPLHF.

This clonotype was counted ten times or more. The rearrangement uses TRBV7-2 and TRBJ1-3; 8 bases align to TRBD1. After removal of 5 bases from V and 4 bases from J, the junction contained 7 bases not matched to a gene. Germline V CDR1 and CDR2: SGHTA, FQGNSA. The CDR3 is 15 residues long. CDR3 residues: CASSNLGQGGNTIYF. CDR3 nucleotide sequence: TGTGCCAGCAGCAACCTTGGACAGGGCGGAAACACCATATATTTT. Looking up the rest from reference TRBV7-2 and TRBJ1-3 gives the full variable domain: GAGVSQSPSNKVTEKGKDVELRCDPISGHTALYWYRQSLGQGLEFLIYFQGNSAPDKSGLPSDRFSAERTGGSVSTLTIQRTQQEDSAVYLCASSNLGQGGNTIYFGEGSWLTVV.

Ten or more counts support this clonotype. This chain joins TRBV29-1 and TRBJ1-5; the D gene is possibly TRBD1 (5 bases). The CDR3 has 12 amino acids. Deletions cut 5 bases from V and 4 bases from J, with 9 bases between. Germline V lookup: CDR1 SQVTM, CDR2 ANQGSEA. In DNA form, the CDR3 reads TGCAGCGTTCAGGGTGAAAATCAGCCCCAGCATTTT. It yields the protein CSVQGENQPQHF.

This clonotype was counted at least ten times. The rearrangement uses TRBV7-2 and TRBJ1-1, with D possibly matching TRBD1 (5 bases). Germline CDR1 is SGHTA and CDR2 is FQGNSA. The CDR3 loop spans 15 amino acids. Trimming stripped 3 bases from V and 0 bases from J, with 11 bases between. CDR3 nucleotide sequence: TGTGCCAGCAGCTTCGGGGCAGCGATGAACACTGAAGCTTTCTTT. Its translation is CASSFGAAMNTEAFF.

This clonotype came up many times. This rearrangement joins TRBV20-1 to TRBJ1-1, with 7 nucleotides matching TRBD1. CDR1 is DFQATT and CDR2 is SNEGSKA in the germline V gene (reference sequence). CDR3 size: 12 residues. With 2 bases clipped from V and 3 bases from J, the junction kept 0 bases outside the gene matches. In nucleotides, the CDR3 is TGCAGTGCTAGAACAGGGGACACTGAAGCTTTCTTT. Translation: CSARTGDTEAFF.

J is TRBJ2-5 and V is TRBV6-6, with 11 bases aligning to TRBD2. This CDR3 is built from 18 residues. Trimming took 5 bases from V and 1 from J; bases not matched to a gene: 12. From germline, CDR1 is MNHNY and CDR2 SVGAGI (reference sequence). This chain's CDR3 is CASSPRLAGRGAQETQYF. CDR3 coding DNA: TGTGCCAGCAGTCCCCGACTAGCGGGAAGGGGGGCCCAAGAGACCCAGTACTTC.

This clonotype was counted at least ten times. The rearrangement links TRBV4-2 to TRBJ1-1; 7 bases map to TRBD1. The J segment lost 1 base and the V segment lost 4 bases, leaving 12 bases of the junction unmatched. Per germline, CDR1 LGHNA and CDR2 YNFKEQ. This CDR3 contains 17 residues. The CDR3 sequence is CASSLATSGTANTEAFF. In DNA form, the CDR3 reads TGTGCCAGCAGCCTCGCAACATCCGGGACAGCGAACACTGAAGCTTTCTTT.

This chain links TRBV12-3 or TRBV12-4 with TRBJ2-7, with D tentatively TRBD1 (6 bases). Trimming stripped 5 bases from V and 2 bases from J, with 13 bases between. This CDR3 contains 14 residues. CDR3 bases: TGTGCCAGCAGTCCGCTAGGGGGTACCTACGAGCAGTACTTC. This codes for CASSPLGGTYEQYF.

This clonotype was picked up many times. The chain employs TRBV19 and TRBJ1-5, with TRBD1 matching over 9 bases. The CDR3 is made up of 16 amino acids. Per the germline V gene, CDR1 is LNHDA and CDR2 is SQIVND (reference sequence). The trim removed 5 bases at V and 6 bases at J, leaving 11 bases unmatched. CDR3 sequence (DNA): TGTGCCAGTAGTTTACGACCGGGACAGGGTGGTCAGCCCCAGCATTTT. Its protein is CASSLRPGQGGQPQHF.